The rows below give T cell receptor beta chains drawn from one sample of a study of CD8 T cells in ankylosing spondylitis. In TCRdb, the 5' RACE reads were re-called with MiXCR into one record per CDR3 protein. The sample records approximately 140,000 distinct CDR3 sequences, around 9.3% being singletons. Specimen: blood, either unsorted or a sorted T cell fraction (not recorded which). The receptors come from a male donor with ankylosing spondylitis or in good health (not recorded which). Both conserved end residues are part of each CDR3. A D gene is named only where the DNA matches it firmly. The size field is filled for only some rows; it gives once, few, many or a size class.

>-|many|TRBV10-3|TRBJ2-7
TGTGCCATCAGTGAGTCGGGGGACTACGAGCAGTACTTC
CAISESGDYEQYF
>TRBD2|many|TRBV7-9|TRBJ2-1
TGTGCCAGCAGCCCCACTAGCGGGATGTACAATGAGCAGTTCTTC
CASSPTSGMYNEQFF
>-|many|TRBV28|TRBJ2-1
TGTGCCGCCCAAAGGGCAGGGGCTTTTAGGCGATACAATGAGCAGTTCTTC
CAAQRAGAFRRYNEQFF
>TRBD1|many|TRBV20-1|TRBJ1-1
TGCAGTGCTAGAGATTCGGGACAGGGGGCGCGGTACACTGAAGCTTTCTTT
CSARDSGQGARYTEAFF
>-|many|TRBV5-1|TRBJ2-7
TGCGCCAGCAGCTTTATAAGAGGGGGAAACTACGAGCAGTACTTC
CASSFIRGGNYEQYF
>-|many|TRBV9|TRBJ2-7
TGTGCCAGCAGCCGCCGGGGGACAATAACAGAGCAGTACTTC
CASSRRGTITEQYF
>-|many|TRBV20-1|TRBJ2-7
TGCAGTGCTGAACCCCTGGATGGGGTAAGGTACGAGCAGTACTTC
CSAEPLDGVRYEQYF
>TRBD1|many|TRBV7-6|TRBJ1-1
TGTGCCAGCAGCTATCGGGGGACAGGAGAAGCTTTCTTT
CASSYRGTGEAFF
>-|-|TRBV2|TRBJ2-2
TGTGCCAGCACCGAAAGGGGCGGGGTGCTTTGGGAGCTGTTTTTT
CASTERGGVLWELFF
>TRBD1|many|TRBV11-2|TRBJ2-7
TGTGCCAGCAGCTTAGAGTATGGGACAGGGAACGAGCAGTACTTC
CASSLEYGTGNEQYF
>-|many|TRBV5-1|TRBJ2-7
TGCGCCAGCAGCTTGGGGCAGGCAAGCTCCTACGAGCAGTACTTC
CASSLGQASSYEQYF
>-|many|TRBV5-5|TRBJ2-3
TGTGCCAGCAGCTTGGTGGCAGTCACAGATACGCAGTATTTT
CASSLVAVTDTQYF
>-|many|TRBV6-1|TRBJ1-2
TGTGCCAGCAGCAGCAGGGATAACTATGGCTACACCTTC
CASSSRDNYGYTF
>TRBD2|many|TRBV11-2|TRBJ2-3
TGTGCCAGCAGCTTATTGTTGGCTAGCGGGAGGTCGACAGATACGCAGTATTTT
CASSLLLASGRSTDTQYF
>TRBD2|few|TRBV18|TRBJ2-7
TGTGCCAGCTCACCGGTCGCTGGCGGGAGCTACGAGCAGTACTTC
CASSPVAGGSYEQYF
>-|-|TRBV12-3/TRBV12-4|TRBJ2-7
TGTGCCAGCAGCCTAGGGTTGTCAGGGGATGAGCAGTACTTC
CASSLGLSGDEQYF
>TRBD2|many|TRBV29-1|TRBJ2-2
TGCAGCGTAGAGTCTACTAGCGGTTCGGGCGGGGAGCTGTTTTTT
CSVESTSGSGGELFF
>TRBD1|few|TRBV5-1|TRBJ2-6
TGCGCCAGCAGCTATAGACAGGGGGCGGCCAACGTCCTGACTTTC
CASSYRQGAANVLTF
>-|many|TRBV25-1|TRBJ1-2
TGTGCCAGCAGTGAATGGGAGGGTGGCTACACCTTC
CASSEWEGGYTF
>-|few|TRBV7-6|TRBJ2-2
TGTGCCAGCAGCTTACCATCCGAGGGAACCGGGGAGCTGTTTTTT
CASSLPSEGTGELFF
>-|many|TRBV20-1|TRBJ1-3
TGCAGTGCTAGAGATACGCCCAGGCTTGGAAACACCATATATTTT
CSARDTPRLGNTIYF
>TRBD2|many|TRBV29-1|TRBJ2-7
TGCAGCGTTGTTTCGGGAGGCCCGACCTACGAGCAGTACTTC
CSVVSGGPTYEQYF
>-|many|TRBV6-5|TRBJ2-2
TGTGCCAGCAGTTACGAACCTGCGGACACCGGGGAGCTGTTTTTT
CASSYEPADTGELFF
>TRBD2|-|TRBV10-3|TRBJ2-6
TGTGCCATCGGGGGGGTGGACTCGACGGTCAACGTCCTGACTTTC
CAIGGVDSTVNVLTF
>TRBD1|many|TRBV27|TRBJ2-1
TGTGCCAGCAGTACCCAACGGACAGGGGCCGTACACCTCAATGAGCAGTTCTTC
CASSTQRTGAVHLNEQFF
>-|many|TRBV5-6|TRBJ2-7
TGTGCCAGCAGTCCGACAGGTTTTGACGAGCAGTACTTC
CASSPTGFDEQYF
>TRBD1|-|TRBV29-1|TRBJ2-5
TGCAGCGTTGCCTCCTGGACAGGACCTCAAGAGACCCAGTACTTC
CSVASWTGPQETQYF
>-|many|TRBV7-3|TRBJ1-1
TGTGCCAGCAGCTCCCAGGGGCCGGGGACTGAAGCTTTCTTT
CASSSQGPGTEAFF
>TRBD2|many|TRBV7-2|TRBJ2-3
TGTGCCAGCGTTAGCGGGAGGGCCTCAGATACGCAGTATTTT
CASVSGRASDTQYF
>-|many|TRBV27|TRBJ2-7
TGTGCCAGCAATACATACTCCTACGAGCAGTACTTC
CASNTYSYEQYF
>-|many|TRBV27|TRBJ2-4
TGTGCCAGCAGTTTGCGAGGGAGAGACATTCAGTACTTC
CASSLRGRDIQYF
>-|few|TRBV7-2|TRBJ1-3
TGTGCCAGCAGAACCGCGAACACCATATATTTT
CASRTANTIYF
>-|-|TRBV4-1|TRBJ1-1
TGCGCCAGCAGCCAAGTATATGTGGCGACTTATGAAGCTTTCTTT
CASSQVYVATYEAFF
>TRBD2|many|TRBV20-1|TRBJ2-1
TGCAGTGCCGTGTGGGGTAGCGGGACTGCCATTGAGCAGTTCTTC
CSAVWGSGTAIEQFF
>-|-|TRBV19|TRBJ1-1
TGTGCCAGTAGCCGAGGAGTTAACACTGAAGCTTTCTTT
CASSRGVNTEAFF
>-|many|TRBV5-1|TRBJ1-4
TGCGCCAGCAGCGGGGGACAAACAACTAATGAAAAACTGTTTTTT
CASSGGQTTNEKLFF
>TRBD2|-|TRBV3-1|TRBJ2-1
TGTGCCAGCAGCCAGGGGACTAGCGGGAGGGGGTCCTACAATGAGCAGTTCTTC
CASSQGTSGRGSYNEQFF
>-|few|TRBV5-5|TRBJ2-5
TGTGCCAGCAGCTTGGACACTTTCCAAGAGACCCAGTACTTC
CASSLDTFQETQYF
>TRBD2|many|TRBV12-3/TRBV12-4|TRBJ2-1
TGTGCCAGCACACGGACTAGCGGGACCCGGGTGAATGAGCAGTTCTTC
CASTRTSGTRVNEQFF
>-|-|TRBV14|TRBJ2-1
TGTGCCAGCAGCCAGGACTGGCTGGGTGAGCAGTTCTTC
CASSQDWLGEQFF
>TRBD2|many|TRBV20-1|TRBJ2-7
TGCAGTGCTAGAGAGGGACTAGCGGGAGGGCTCTCCTACGAGCAGTACTTC
CSAREGLAGGLSYEQYF
>TRBD1|many|TRBV5-1|TRBJ2-5
TGCGCCAGCAGCTTGGTGGGGACAGACCTTCAAGAGACCCAGTACTTC
CASSLVGTDLQETQYF
>TRBD2|many|TRBV10-3|TRBJ2-1
TGTGCCATCAACCCTAGCGGGAGGCCCGCCTACAATGAGCAGTTCTTC
CAINPSGRPAYNEQFF
>TRBD2|many|TRBV5-1|TRBJ2-1
TGCGCCAGCAGCTTGCCGGGACTAGTGGGGAATGAGCAGTTCTTC
CASSLPGLVGNEQFF
>-|-|TRBV5-5|TRBJ1-4
TGTGCCAGCAGCTTGGCTACGTTCCTTGCAACTAATGAAAAACTGTTTTTT
CASSLATFLATNEKLFF
>-|many|TRBV7-9|TRBJ2-7
TGTGCCAGCAGCTTAGCTGCAGTGGAGTACGAGCAGTACTTC
CASSLAAVEYEQYF
>-|many|TRBV20-1|TRBJ2-2
TGCAGTGCTAGAGACCTGACAGAGAACACCGGGGAGCTGTTTTTT
CSARDLTENTGELFF
>TRBD2|few|TRBV30|TRBJ2-5
TGTGCCTGGAGTGATCTAGCGGGAAGTTCGTACCAAGAGACCCAGTACTTC
CAWSDLAGSSYQETQYF
>-|many|TRBV28|TRBJ2-3
TGTGCCAGCAGTTTGGCTGGTATTCGCACAGATACGCAGTATTTT
CASSLAGIRTDTQYF
>TRBD2|many|TRBV7-3|TRBJ2-3
TGTGCCAGCAGCTCACCGGGAGGCCCCGGCACAGATACGCAGTATTTT
CASSSPGGPGTDTQYF
>-|-|TRBV5-1|TRBJ1-1
TGCGCCAGCAGGCGAACTTACACTGAAGCTTTCTTT
CASRRTYTEAFF
>TRBD2|many|TRBV4-3|TRBJ2-7
TGCGCCAGCAGCCAAGATCTTGGAGTGGCGGGAGGGGGAACCTACGAGCAGTACTTC
CASSQDLGVAGGGTYEQYF
>-|many|TRBV5-1|TRBJ2-5
TGCGCCAGCACCAAGACTAATCAAGAGACCCAGTACTTC
CASTKTNQETQYF
>-|many|TRBV4-3|TRBJ2-2
TGCGCCAGCAGCCAAGAAAGCCCTAGAACAGTGAACACCGGGGAGCTGTTTTTT
CASSQESPRTVNTGELFF
>TRBD1|many|TRBV18|TRBJ1-5
TGTGCCAGCTCAGCGGGGACAGGAGGACCACTTCTCAATCAGCCCCAGCATTTT
CASSAGTGGPLLNQPQHF
>TRBD2|-|TRBV19|TRBJ2-1
TGTGCCAGTAGTAAAAGGACTAGCGGACACTACAATGAGCAGTTCTTC
CASSKRTSGHYNEQFF
>TRBD2|few|TRBV11-2|TRBJ2-1
TGTGCCAGCAGCCCCCGTGGTAGCGGGAGTGCCAATGAGCAGTTCTTC
CASSPRGSGSANEQFF
>TRBD1|-|TRBV7-3|TRBJ2-1
TGTGCCAGCAGCGCAACCGGGACAGGAGTAAATGAGCAGTTCTTC
CASSATGTGVNEQFF
>-|-|TRBV5-1|TRBJ2-3
TGCGCCAGCAGCTTGGCCAACGACGGTACGCAGTATTTT
CASSLANDGTQYF